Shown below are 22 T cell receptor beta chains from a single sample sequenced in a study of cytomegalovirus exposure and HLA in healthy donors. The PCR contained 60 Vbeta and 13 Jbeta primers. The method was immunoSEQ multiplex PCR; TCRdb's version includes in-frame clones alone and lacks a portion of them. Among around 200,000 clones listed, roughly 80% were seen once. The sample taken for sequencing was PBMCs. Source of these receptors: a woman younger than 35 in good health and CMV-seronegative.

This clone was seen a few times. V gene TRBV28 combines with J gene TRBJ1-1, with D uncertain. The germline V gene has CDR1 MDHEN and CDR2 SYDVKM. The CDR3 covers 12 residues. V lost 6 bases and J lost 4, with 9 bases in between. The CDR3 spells CASSRSGTEAFF. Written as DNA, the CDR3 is TGTGCCAGCAGCCGATCGGGCACTGAAGCTTTCTTT.

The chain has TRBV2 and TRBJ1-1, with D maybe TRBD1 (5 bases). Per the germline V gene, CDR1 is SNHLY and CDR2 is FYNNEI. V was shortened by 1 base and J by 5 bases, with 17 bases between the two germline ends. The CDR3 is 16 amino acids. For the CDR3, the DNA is TGTGCCAGCAGTGAAGAAGCCGGCGGGGGGTTGACTGAAGCTTTCTTT. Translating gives CASSEEAGGGLTEAFF.

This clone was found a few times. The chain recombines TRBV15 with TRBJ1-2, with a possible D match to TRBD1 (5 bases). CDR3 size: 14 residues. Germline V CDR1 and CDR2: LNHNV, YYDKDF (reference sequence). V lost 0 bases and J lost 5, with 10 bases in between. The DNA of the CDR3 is TGTGCCACCAGCAGAGATGTGGCAGGGTATGGCTACACCTTC. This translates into CATSRDVAGYGYTF.

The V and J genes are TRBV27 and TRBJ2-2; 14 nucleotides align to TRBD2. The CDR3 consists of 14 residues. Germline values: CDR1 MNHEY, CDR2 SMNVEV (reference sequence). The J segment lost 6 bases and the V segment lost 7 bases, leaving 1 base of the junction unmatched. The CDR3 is CASKGLAGAGELFF. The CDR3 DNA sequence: TGTGCCAGCAAGGGACTAGCGGGAGCCGGGGAGCTGTTTTTT.

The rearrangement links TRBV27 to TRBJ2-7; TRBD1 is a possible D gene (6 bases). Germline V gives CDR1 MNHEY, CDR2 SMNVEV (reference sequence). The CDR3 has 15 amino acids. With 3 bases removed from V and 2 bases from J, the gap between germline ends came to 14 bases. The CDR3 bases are TGTGCCAGCAGTTTCGGCAGGGGCACGGCCTACGAGCAGTACTTC. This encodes CASSFGRGTAYEQYF.

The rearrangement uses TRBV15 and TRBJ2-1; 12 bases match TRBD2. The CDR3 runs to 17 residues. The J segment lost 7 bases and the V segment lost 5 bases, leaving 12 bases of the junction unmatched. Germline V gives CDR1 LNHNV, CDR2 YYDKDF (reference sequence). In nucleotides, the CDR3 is TGTGCCACCAGCCTATTGGGAACTAGCGGGAGGTATAATGAGCAGTTCTTC. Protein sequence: CATSLLGTSGRYNEQFF.

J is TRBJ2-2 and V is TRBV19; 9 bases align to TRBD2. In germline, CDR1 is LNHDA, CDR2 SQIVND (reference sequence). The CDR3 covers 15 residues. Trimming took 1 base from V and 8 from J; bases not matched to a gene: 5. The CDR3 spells CASSIGPSGAGELFF. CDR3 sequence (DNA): TGTGCCAGTAGTATAGGTCCTAGCGGGGCTGGGGAGCTGTTTTTT.

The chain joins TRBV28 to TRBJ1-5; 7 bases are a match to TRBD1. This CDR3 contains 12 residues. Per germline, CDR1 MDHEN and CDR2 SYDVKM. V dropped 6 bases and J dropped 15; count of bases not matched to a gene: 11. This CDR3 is CASSSPRRQGHF. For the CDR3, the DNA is TGTGCCAGCAGCTCACCGAGGAGACAGGGGCATTTT.

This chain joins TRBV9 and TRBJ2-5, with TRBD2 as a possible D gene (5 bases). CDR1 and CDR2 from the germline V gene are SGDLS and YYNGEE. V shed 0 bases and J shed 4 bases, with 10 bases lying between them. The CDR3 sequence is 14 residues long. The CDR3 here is CASSVAEGRETQYF. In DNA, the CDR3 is TGTGCCAGCAGCGTAGCTGAGGGTAGAGAGACCCAGTACTTC. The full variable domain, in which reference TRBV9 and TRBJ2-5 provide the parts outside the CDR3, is DSGVTQTPKHLITATGQRVTLRCSPRSGDLSVYWYQQSLDQGLQFLIQYYNGEERAKGNILERFSAQQFPDLHSELNLSSLELGDSALYFCASSVAEGRETQYFGPGTRLLVL.

CDR3 in DNA: TGTGCCAGCGTTCGACGGGGGGGACCCCAAGAGACCCAGTACTTC. Residues: CASVRRGGPQETQYF. The V gene is TRBV6-5, the J gene TRBJ2-5; 8 nucleotides agree with TRBD2. The V and J ends lost 8 bases and 1 base, in that order; junction bases with no gene match: 9. The CDR3 totals 15 residues. Germline V gene lookup returns CDR1 MNHEY and CDR2 SVGAGI.

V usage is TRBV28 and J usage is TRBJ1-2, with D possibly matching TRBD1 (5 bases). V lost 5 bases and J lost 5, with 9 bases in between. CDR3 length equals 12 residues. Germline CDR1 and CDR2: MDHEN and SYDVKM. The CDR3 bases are TGTGCCAGCAGTACAGGTTTTTATGGCTACACCTTC. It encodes CASSTGFYGYTF.

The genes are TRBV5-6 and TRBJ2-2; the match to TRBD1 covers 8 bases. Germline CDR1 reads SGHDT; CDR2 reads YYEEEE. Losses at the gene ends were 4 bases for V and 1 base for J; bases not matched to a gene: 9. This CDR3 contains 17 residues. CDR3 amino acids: CASSPSPTGENTGELFF. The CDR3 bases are TGTGCCAGCAGCCCGTCGCCGACAGGGGAGAACACCGGGGAGCTGTTTTTT.

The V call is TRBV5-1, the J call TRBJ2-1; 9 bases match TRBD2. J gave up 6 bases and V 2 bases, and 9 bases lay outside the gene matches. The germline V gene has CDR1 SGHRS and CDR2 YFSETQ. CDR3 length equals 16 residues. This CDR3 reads CASSFTSGPRGNEQFF. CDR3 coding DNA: TGCGCCAGCAGCTTTACTAGCGGGCCAAGGGGCAATGAGCAGTTCTTC.

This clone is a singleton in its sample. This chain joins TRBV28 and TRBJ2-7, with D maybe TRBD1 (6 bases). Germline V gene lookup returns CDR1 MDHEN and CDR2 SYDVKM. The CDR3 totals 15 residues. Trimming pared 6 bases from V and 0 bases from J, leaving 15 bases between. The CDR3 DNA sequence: TGTGCCAGCAGCCAGGGGACGGTGAGCTCCTACGAGCAGTACTTC. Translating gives CASSQGTVSSYEQYF.

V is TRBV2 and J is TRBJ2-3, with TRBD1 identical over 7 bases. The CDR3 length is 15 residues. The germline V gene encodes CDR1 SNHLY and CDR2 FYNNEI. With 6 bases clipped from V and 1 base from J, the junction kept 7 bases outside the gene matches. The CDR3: CASSLQGIGTDTQYF. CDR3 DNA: TGTGCCAGCAGCCTACAGGGGATCGGCACAGATACGCAGTATTTT.

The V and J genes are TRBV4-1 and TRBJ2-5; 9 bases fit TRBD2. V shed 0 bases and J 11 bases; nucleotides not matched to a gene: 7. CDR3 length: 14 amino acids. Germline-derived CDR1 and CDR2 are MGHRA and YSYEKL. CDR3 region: CASSQETSGEQQYF. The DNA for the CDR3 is TGCGCCAGCAGCCAAGAGACTAGCGGCGAACAGCAGTACTTC.

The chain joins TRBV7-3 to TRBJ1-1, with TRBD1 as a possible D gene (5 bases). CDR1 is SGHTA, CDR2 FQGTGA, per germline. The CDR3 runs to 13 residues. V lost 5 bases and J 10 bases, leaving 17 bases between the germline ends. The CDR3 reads CASSPRRGDGAFF. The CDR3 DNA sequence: TGTGCCAGCAGCCCCCGGCGGGGGGATGGAGCTTTCTTT.

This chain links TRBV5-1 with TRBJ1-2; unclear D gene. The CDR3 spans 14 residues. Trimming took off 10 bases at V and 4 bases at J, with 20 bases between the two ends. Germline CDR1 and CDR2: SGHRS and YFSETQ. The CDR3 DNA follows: TGCGCCTCCTGGGATGCGGGGAGCGTCTATGGCTACACCTTC. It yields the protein CASWDAGSVYGYTF.

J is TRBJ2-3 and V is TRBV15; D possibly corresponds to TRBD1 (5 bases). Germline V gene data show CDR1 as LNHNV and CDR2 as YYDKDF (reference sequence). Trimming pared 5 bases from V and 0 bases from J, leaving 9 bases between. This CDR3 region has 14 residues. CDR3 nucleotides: TGTGCCACCAGCTCGCCAGGGAGCACAGATACGCAGTATTTT. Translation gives CATSSPGSTDTQYF.

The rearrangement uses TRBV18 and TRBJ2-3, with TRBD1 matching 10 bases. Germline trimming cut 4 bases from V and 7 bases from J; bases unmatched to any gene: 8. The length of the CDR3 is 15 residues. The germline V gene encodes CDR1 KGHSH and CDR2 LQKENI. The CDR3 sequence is CASSLSTGGKNTQYF. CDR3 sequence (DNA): TGTGCCAGCTCACTATCGACAGGGGGCAAGAATACGCAGTATTTT.

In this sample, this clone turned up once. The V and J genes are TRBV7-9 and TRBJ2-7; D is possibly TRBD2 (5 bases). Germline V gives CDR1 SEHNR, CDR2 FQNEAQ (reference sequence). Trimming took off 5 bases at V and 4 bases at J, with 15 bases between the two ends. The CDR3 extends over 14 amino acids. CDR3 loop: CASSTQARGYEQYF. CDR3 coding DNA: TGTGCCAGCAGCACCCAGGCACGGGGTTACGAGCAGTACTTC. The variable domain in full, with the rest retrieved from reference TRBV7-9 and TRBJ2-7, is DTGVSQNPRHKITKRGQNVTFRCDPISEHNRLYWYRQTLGQGPEFLTYFQNEAQLEKSRLLSDRFSAERPKGSFSTLEIQRTEQGDSAMYLCASSTQARGYEQYFGPGTRLTVT.

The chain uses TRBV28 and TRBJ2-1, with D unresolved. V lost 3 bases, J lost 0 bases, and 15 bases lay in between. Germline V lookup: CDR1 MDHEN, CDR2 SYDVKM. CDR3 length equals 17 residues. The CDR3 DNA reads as TGTGCCAGCAGTTTCCCCCGAGTTTGGAGCTCCTACAATGAGCAGTTCTTC. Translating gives CASSFPRVWSSYNEQFF.